The present TCR beta chain was sequenced within a study of control samples from healthy donors and cancer patients. Germline CDR1 SGHRS, CDR2 YFSETQ. The V segment lost 0 bases and the J segment 5 bases; nucleotides outside the gene matches: 7. The CDR3 runs to 16 residues. TCRdb's table, derived via immunoSEQ multiplex PCR, lists solely in-frame clones and lacks some. The sample yields 150,000 to 200,000 clones, 91% seen once. The sequence came from a woman under 40 in good health. The sequenced sample consisted of blood. J is TRBJ2-3 and V is TRBV5-1, with TRBD1 matching over 9 bases. The CDR3 bases are TGCGCCAGCAGCTTGGCGGGACAGGGAGGTAGAGATACGCAGTATTTT. It yields the protein CASSLAGQGGRDTQYF.